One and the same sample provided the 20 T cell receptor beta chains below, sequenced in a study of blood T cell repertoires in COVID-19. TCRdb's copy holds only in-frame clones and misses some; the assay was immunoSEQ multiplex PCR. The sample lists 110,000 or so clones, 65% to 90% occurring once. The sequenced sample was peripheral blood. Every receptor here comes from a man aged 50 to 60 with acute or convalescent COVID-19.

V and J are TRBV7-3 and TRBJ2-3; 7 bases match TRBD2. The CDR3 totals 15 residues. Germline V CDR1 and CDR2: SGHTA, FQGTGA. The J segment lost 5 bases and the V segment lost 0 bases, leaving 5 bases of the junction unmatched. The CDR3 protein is CASSLTRERVDTQYF. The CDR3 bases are TGTGCCAGCAGCTTAACGCGGGAGAGGGTAGATACGCAGTATTTT.

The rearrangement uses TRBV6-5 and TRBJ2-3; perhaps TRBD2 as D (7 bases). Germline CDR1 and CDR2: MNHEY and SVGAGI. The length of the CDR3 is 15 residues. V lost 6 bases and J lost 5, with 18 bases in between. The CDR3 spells CASSPGGGAGDTQYF. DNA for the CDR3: TGTGCCAGCAGCCCCGGTGGGGGGGCGGGAGATACGCAGTATTTT.

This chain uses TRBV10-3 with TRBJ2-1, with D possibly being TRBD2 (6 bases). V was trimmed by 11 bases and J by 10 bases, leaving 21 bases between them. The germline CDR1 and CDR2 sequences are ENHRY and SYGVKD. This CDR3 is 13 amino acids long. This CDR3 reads CALRRESSGEQFF. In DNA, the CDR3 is TGTGCCCTACGTCGGGAATCGAGCGGGGAGCAGTTCTTC.

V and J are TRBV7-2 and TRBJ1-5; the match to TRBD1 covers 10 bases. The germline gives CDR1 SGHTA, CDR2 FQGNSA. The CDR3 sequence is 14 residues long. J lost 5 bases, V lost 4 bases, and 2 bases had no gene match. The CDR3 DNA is TGTGCCAGCAGCTCGACAGGGGGCTATCAGCCCCAGCATTTT. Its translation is CASSSTGGYQPQHF.

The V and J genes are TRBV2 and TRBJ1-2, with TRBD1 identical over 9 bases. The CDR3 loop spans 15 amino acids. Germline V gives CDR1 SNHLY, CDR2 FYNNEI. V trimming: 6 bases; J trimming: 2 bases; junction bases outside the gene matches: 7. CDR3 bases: TGTGCCAGCAGGCCGGGACAGGGAGTGAACTATGGCTACACCTTC. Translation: CASRPGQGVNYGYTF.

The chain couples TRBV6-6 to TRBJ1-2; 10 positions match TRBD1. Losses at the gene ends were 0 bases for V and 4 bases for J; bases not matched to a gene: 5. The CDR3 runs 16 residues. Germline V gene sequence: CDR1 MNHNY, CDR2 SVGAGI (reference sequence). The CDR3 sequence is CASSYSTGGASYGYTF. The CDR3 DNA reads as TGTGCCAGCAGTTACTCGACAGGGGGCGCGAGCTATGGCTACACCTTC.

For the CDR3, the DNA is TGTGCCAGTAGTACCCGGACAGAATTATACAATGAGCAGTTCTTC. Residues: CASSTRTELYNEQFF. V gene TRBV19 combines with J gene TRBJ2-1; TRBD1 might be the D (6 bases). The CDR3 sequence is 15 residues long. Trimming removed 4 bases at V and 4 bases at J, with 14 bases between. Germline assignment: CDR1 LNHDA and CDR2 SQIVND (reference sequence).

The CDR3 sequence is CASSQAWAPSSYNEQFF. The DNA for the CDR3 is TGTGCCAGCAGCCAAGCTTGGGCGCCGAGCTCCTACAATGAGCAGTTCTTC. This chain connects TRBV14 to TRBJ2-1; D call uncertain. This CDR3 is built from 17 residues. The V end was cut by 1 base, the J end by 0 bases, with 13 bases between. CDR1 and CDR2 (germline): SGHDN, FVKESK.

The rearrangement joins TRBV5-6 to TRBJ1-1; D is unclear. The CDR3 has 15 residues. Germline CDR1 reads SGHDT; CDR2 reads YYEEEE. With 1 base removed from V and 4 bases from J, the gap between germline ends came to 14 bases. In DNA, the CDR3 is TGTGCCAGCAGCTTGCGTCTCGGTGGGAGCACTGAAGCTTTCTTT. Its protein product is CASSLRLGGSTEAFF.

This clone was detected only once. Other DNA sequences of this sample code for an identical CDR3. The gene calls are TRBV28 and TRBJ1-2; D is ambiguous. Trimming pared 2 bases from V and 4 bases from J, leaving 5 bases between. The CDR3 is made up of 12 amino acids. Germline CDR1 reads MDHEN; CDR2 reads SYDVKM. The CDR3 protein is CASSLRGYGYTF. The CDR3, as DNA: TGTGCCAGCAGTTTAAGAGGCTATGGCTACACCTTC.

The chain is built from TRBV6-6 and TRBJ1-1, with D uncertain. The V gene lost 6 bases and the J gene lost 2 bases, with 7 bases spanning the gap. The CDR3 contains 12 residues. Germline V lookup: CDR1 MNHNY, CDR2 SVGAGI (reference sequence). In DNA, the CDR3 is TGTGCCAGCAGGGGCAGAAACACTGAAGCTTTCTTT. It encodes CASRGRNTEAFF.

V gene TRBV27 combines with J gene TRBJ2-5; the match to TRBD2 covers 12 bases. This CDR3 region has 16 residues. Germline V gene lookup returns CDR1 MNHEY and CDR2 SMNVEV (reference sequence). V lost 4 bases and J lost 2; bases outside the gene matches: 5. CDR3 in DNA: TGTGCCAGCAGTTCCCGACTAGCGGGGGTTCAAGAGACCCAGTACTTC. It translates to CASSSRLAGVQETQYF.

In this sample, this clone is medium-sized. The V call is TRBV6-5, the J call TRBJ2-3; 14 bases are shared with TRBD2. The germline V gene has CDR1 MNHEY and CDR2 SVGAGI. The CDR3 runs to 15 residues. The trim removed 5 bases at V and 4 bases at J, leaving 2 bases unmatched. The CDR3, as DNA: TGTGCCAGCAGTACGGGACTAGCGGGAGCAGATACGCAGTATTTT. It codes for CASSTGLAGADTQYF.

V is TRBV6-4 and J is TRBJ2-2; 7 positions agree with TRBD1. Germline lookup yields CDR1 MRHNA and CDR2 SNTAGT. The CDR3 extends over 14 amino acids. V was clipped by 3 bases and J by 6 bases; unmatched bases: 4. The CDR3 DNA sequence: TGTGCCAGCAGTGAAACAGGGGTGCCCGGGGAGCTGTTTTTT. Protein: CASSETGVPGELFF.

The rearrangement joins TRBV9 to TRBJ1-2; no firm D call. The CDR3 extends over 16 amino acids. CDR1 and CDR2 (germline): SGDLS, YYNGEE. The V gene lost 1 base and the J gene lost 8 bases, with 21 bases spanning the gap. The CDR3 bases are TGTGCCAGCAGCGTAAATTCAGACTACGGCATCGCCGGCTACACCTTC. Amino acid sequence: CASSVNSDYGIAGYTF.

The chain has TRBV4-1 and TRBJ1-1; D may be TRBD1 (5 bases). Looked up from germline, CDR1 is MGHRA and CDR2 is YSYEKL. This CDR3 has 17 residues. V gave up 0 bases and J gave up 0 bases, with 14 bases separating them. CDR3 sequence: CASSQDLNGALNTEAFF. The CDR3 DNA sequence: TGCGCCAGCAGCCAAGATCTTAATGGGGCCTTGAACACTGAAGCTTTCTTT.

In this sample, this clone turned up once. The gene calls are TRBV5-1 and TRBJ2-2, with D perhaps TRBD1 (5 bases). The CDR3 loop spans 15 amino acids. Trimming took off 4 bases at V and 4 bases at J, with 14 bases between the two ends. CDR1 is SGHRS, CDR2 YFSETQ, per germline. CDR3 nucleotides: TGCGCCAGCAGCCTACAACCAGGGTTCACCGGGGAGCTGTTTTTT. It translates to CASSLQPGFTGELFF. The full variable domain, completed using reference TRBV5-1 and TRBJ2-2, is KAGVTQTPRYLIKTRGQQVTLSCSPISGHRSVSWYQQTPGQGLQFLFEYFSETQRNKGNFPGRFSGRQFSNSRSEMNVSTLELGDSALYLCASSLQPGFTGELFFGEGSRLTVL.

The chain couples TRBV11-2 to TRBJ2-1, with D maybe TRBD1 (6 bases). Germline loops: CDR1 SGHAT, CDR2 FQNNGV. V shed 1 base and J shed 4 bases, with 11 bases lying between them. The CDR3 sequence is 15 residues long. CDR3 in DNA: TGTGCCAGCAGCTTAGTCAGTACAGGGTACAATGAGCAGTTCTTC. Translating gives CASSLVSTGYNEQFF.

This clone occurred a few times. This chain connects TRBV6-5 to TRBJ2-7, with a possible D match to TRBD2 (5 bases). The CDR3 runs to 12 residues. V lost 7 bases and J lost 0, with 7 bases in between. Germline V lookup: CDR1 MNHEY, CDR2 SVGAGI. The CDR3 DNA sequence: TGTGCCAGCACCCGGGACTCCTACGAGCAGTACTTC. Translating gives CASTRDSYEQYF.

In DNA, the CDR3 is TGTGCCAGCAGCTTAGATCGGAGCCGCAGGGGAAGAATATACGAGCAGTACTTC. Residues: CASSLDRSRRGRIYEQYF. The chain recombines TRBV11-2 with TRBJ2-7; perhaps TRBD1 as D (6 bases). Germline V CDR1 and CDR2: SGHAT, FQNNGV. The CDR3 is made up of 18 amino acids. V was shortened by 0 bases and J by 4 bases, with 22 bases between the two germline ends.